Here is one TCR beta chain with its context. This record comes from a study of blood T cell repertoires in COVID-19. About the study: The cDNA or gDNA used as material had been derived from T cells, B-cell-depleted T cells, or PBMCs.

Study processing details: Cell counts per sample came from amplifying reference gene primers. TCRdb's table, derived via immunoSEQ multiplex PCR, lists solely in-frame clones and lacks some. Clone size and the V and J calls come from that table; the DNA yielded D and trimming. In the table there are tens of thousands of clones, approximately 89% of which are singletons. The CDR3 has 14 residues. The V end lost 5 bases, the J end lost 3 bases, and 11 bases lay between the germline ends. The V gene's germline CDR1 is MNHEY and CDR2 SVGAGI. The chain is built from TRBV6-5 and TRBJ1-5; the D gene is possibly TRBD1 (5 bases). The TCR was taken from a man in his fifties or sixties with active or convalescent COVID-19. What was sequenced was peripheral blood. The CDR3 bases are TGTGCCAGCAGTCGAAACAGGTACAATCAGCCCCAGCATTTT. It codes for CASSRNRYNQPQHF.